These T cell receptor beta chains were read from a single sample in a study of cytomegalovirus exposure and HLA in healthy donors. Sequencing used immunoSEQ multiplex PCR; TCRdb keeps in-frame clones, though not all of them. The repertoire has around 160,000 clones, about 63% of them found once; the top ten carry less than 3.5%. The sequenced sample was PBMCs. All receptors derive from a woman aged 35 to 49 in good health and CMV-seropositive. Both conserved end residues are part of each CDR3. D genes are given only for firm matches. Expanded clones get a size class; other rows say once, few or many, or leave the size out.

d_call	cdr3_length	clone_size	v_call	j_call	cdr3_nt	cdr3_aa
-	16	-	TRBV5-8	TRBJ1-4	TGTGCCAGCAGCCCGTTACGACAGGACCCATATGAAAAACTGTTTTTT	CASSPLRQDPYEKLFF
-	12	-	TRBV2	TRBJ1-2	TGTGCCAGCAGTGGCGGGGCCTATGGCTACACCTTC	CASSGGAYGYTF
-	12	-	TRBV2	TRBJ2-5	TGTGCCAGCAGATCGGGTGGAGAGACCCAGTACTTC	CASRSGGETQYF
TRBD2	16	-	TRBV4-3	TRBJ2-1	TGCGCCAGCAGCCAAGATTCCAGCGGGGCCTACAATGAGCAGTTCTTC	CASSQDSSGAYNEQFF
-	14	-	TRBV18	TRBJ1-1	TGTGCCAGCTCAGAAGGGGTGGGGAATACTGAAGCTTTCTTT	CASSEGVGNTEAFF
-	15	-	TRBV7-2	TRBJ1-1	TGTGCCAGCAGCCCCGCCGGGAGTCGGAACACTGAAGCTTTCTTT	CASSPAGSRNTEAFF
-	12	-	TRBV11-2	TRBJ1-2	TGTGCCAGCAGCTTAGAAGGGGCTGGCTACACCTTC	CASSLEGAGYTF
-	17	-	TRBV5-6	TRBJ2-4	TGTGCCAGCAGCTTGGCCGGGAGACGACTAGCCAAAAACATTCAGTACTTC	CASSLAGRRLAKNIQYF
-	14	-	TRBV7-8	TRBJ2-3	TGTGCCAGCAGCTTTGCAGGGAACACAGATACGCAGTATTTT	CASSFAGNTDTQYF
-	16	-	TRBV18	TRBJ2-7	TGTGCCAGCTCTAGTTCAGGGCCAAATTCTTACTACGAGCAGTACTTC	CASSSSGPNSYYEQYF
TRBD1	15	-	TRBV19	TRBJ2-6	TGTGCCAGCTCAGACAGGGGGACTGGGGCCAACGTCCTGACTTTC	CASSDRGTGANVLTF
-	14	-	TRBV27	TRBJ1-1	TGTGCCAGCAGTTTATCTGGGCCGAACACTGAAGCTTTCTTT	CASSLSGPNTEAFF
TRBD2	16	few	TRBV9	TRBJ2-1	TGTGCCAGCAGCGCGGGGAGGCTAGCGGGAGTCTATGAGCAGTTCTTC	CASSAGRLAGVYEQFF
TRBD1	15	few	TRBV5-4	TRBJ1-3	TGTGCCAGCAGCTCCGGACAGGGAGGTGGAAACACCATATATTTT	CASSSGQGGGNTIYF
-	14	-	TRBV5-6	TRBJ1-4	TGTGCCAGCAGCCCCTTTGCAACTAATGAAAAACTGTTTTTT	CASSPFATNEKLFF
-	15	-	TRBV5-8	TRBJ1-1	TGTGCCAGCAGCCCTAACTTAATTTCGAGGCCTGAAGCTTTCTTT	CASSPNLISRPEAFF
TRBD1	16	-	TRBV5-3	TRBJ2-7	TGTGCCAGAAGCCACCGTAAGGGACAGGGTAGAAGTGAGCAGTACTTC	CARSHRKGQGRSEQYF
-	11	-	TRBV20-1	TRBJ2-7	TGCAGTGCTCTAGACCTCTACGAGCAGTACTTC	CSALDLYEQYF
-	14	once	TRBV29-1	TRBJ1-1	TGCAGCGTTGCGCCTCTCAGGGATAACACTGAAGCTTTCTTT	CSVAPLRDNTEAFF
TRBD1	14	-	TRBV5-8	TRBJ1-5	TGTGCCAGCAGTTTAGGACAGGGAGTAGAACCCCAGCATTTT	CASSLGQGVEPQHF
-	14	-	TRBV2	TRBJ2-7	TGTGCCAGCAGCCGGCGGTTGGAATCCTACGAGCAGTACTTC	CASSRRLESYEQYF
TRBD2	15	-	TRBV2	TRBJ2-1	TGTGCCAGCAGTGGAATAGCGGGGGCGGGAAGTGAGCAGTTCTTC	CASSGIAGAGSEQFF
-	15	few	TRBV5-1	TRBJ2-2	TGCGCCAGCTATGCGGGGCACCCTGACACCGGGGAGCTGTTTTTT	CASYAGHPDTGELFF
TRBD2	18	-	TRBV4-2	TRBJ2-3	TGTGCCAGCAGCCTGGGTGTTGCACTAGCGGGAGCCTCAGATACGCAGTATTTT	CASSLGVALAGASDTQYF
TRBD1	16	-	TRBV5-1	TRBJ2-1	TGCGCCAGCAGCTTGGTGTACAGGGGGCCATACAATGAGCAGTTCTTC	CASSLVYRGPYNEQFF
TRBD1	12	-	TRBV19	TRBJ2-3	TGTGCCACTGATACAGGGGCAGATACGCAGTATTTT	CATDTGADTQYF
-	15	once	TRBV27	TRBJ1-2	TGTGCCAGCAGCAGCGGGACGGACGTCTTCTATGGCTACACCTTC	CASSSGTDVFYGYTF
-	14	-	TRBV4-2	TRBJ2-7	TGTGCCAGCAGCCAAACGGGTGGCTCCTACGAGCAGTACTTC	CASSQTGGSYEQYF
-	16	-	TRBV5-7	TRBJ1-2	TGTGCCAGCAGCTTGGAGGCTGGGGGGGCAGTCTATGGCTACACCTTC	CASSLEAGGAVYGYTF
-	15	-	TRBV19	TRBJ2-2	TGTGCCAGTACCCCCGGGGGGCAGGGCACCGGGGAGCTGTTTTTT	CASTPGGQGTGELFF
-	15	-	TRBV19	TRBJ2-7	TGTGCCAGTAGTATCAGATGGACAGTGACCTACGAGCAGTACTTC	CASSIRWTVTYEQYF
TRBD1	17	-	TRBV2	TRBJ2-7	TGTGCCAGCAGTGAAGCGCTGGGCAGGGGGCGACCCTACGAGCAGTACTTC	CASSEALGRGRPYEQYF
-	13	few	TRBV7-9	TRBJ2-2	TGTGCCAGCAGCTTACTGAACACCGGGGAGCTGTTTTTT	CASSLLNTGELFF
-	13	few	TRBV13	TRBJ2-3	TGTGCCAGCAGCCCCCCGGGGTTAGATACGCAGTATTTT	CASSPPGLDTQYF
TRBD1	15	-	TRBV18	TRBJ2-3	TGTGCCAGCTTGACCGGGACAGGGATAACAGATACGCAGTATTTT	CASLTGTGITDTQYF
TRBD1	14	-	TRBV2	TRBJ1-5	TGTGCCAGCAGTGGGACAGGGGCCAATCAGCCCCAGCATTTT	CASSGTGANQPQHF
-	15	-	TRBV19	TRBJ1-1	TGTGCCAGTACCAGGAGTACAGGGACTAGATTTGAAGCTTTCTTT	CASTRSTGTRFEAFF
TRBD1	14	-	TRBV19	TRBJ1-6	TGTGCCAGTAGTATCGGACAGGCTAATTCACCCCTCCACTTT	CASSIGQANSPLHF
TRBD2	16	-	TRBV5-6	TRBJ2-7	TGTGCCAGCAGCTTGGGGGGGCGGGAGGTATTCTACGAGCAGTACTTC	CASSLGGREVFYEQYF
-	13	few	TRBV9	TRBJ2-5	TGTGCCAGCAGCCCCCCTGGGGGCGAGACCCAGTACTTC	CASSPPGGETQYF
-	14	-	TRBV29-1	TRBJ2-3	TGCAGCGTTGAAAATGTCAGGGAAGCAGATACGCAGTATTTT	CSVENVREADTQYF
TRBD1	14	-	TRBV6-5	TRBJ1-2	TGTGCCAGCAGTTTTTCTCAGGGGGCGGACGGCTACACCTTC	CASSFSQGADGYTF
TRBD2	12	-	TRBV2	TRBJ2-5	TGTGCCAGCACACGGGGAGGGGAGACCCAGTACTTC	CASTRGGETQYF